This T cell receptor (beta chain) is drawn from a study of blood T cell repertoires in COVID-19. Study at large: Samples of COVID-19 (acute and convalescent) were obtained from the United States, Italy and Spain.

TCRdb's copy holds only in-frame clones and misses some; the assay was immunoSEQ multiplex PCR. The repertoire holds a few hundred thousand clones, with approximately 87% as singletons. The CDR3 consists of 17 residues. Per germline, CDR1 SGHNT and CDR2 YENEEA. V was shortened by 1 base and J by 2 bases, with 15 bases between the two germline ends. Sequenced: peripheral blood. This clonotype was obtained from a woman aged 50 to 60 with acute or convalescent COVID-19. The chain has TRBV11-3 and TRBJ2-1; possible D gene TRBD2, 6 bases. The CDR3 DNA is TGTGCCAGCAGCTTAGGGAGGGGAGCGGAGGCCTACAATGAGCAGTTCTTC. Its translation is CASSLGRGAEAYNEQFF.